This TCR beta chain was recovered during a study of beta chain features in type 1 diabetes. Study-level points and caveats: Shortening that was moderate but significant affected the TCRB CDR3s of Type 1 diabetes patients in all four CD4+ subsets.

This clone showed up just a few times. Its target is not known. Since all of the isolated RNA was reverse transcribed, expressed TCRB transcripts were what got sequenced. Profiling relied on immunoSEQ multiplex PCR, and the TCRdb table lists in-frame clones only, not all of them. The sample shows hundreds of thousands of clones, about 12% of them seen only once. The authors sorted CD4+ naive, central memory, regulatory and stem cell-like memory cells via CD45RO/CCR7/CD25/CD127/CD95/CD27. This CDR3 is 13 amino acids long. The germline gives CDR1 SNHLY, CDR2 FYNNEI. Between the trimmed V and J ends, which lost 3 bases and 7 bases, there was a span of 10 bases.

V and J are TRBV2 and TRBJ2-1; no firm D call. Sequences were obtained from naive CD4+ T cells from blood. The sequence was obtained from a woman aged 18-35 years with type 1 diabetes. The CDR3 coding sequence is TGTGCCAGCAGTGAGGAGTATACGAATGAGCAGTTCTTC. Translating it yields CASSEEYTNEQFF.